This T cell receptor beta chain was identified during a study of spatial heterogeneity in lung cancer. Study details: Detection consistently captured more beta-chain sequences than alpha-chain sequences. Each unique TCR and UMI combination was seen more than ten times on average in raw reads.

Each TCR cDNA molecule bore a unique molecular identifier. TCRdb fed the 5' RACE reads into MiXCR, producing one record per CDR3 protein. This table has approximately 44,000 distinct CDR3 sequences, approximately 13% appearing once. This clonotype appeared many times. Described time point: sample taken at primary tumor resection. Whole RNA, isolated from tumor, nontumor lung or frozen PBMC, was sequenced without prior sorting. The donors were some 70 patients with non-small cell lung cancer that was early-stage and untreated. The sequence came from a male donor with early-stage non-small cell lung cancer. The input for sequencing was PBMCs, taken at surgery.

CDR3 protein: CASSLGHASYNEQFF. The CDR3 DNA reads TGTGCCAGCAGTTTAGGGCATGCCTCCTACAATGAGCAGTTCTTC. The chain recombines TRBV12-3 or TRBV12-4 with TRBJ2-1; D ambiguous. Trimming shortened V by 1 base and J by 0 bases, and 7 bases separated the two germline ends. The CDR3 has 15 residues.